This TCR beta chain originates from a study of cytomegalovirus exposure and HLA in healthy donors. Findings and caveats of the study: In a later analysis, productive TCRs from donors in an Asian-associated ancestry cluster reportedly carried fewer N-insertions than the cohort mean.

PCR used 60 Vbeta primers and 13 Jbeta primers. The repertoire was sequenced with immunoSEQ multiplex PCR; TCRdb's copy has only in-frame clones and lacks some. The sample contains some 170,000 clones, about 75% of which appear only once. Germline loops: CDR1 SGHVS, CDR2 FQNEAQ. CDR3 length: 15 amino acids. The V end was cut by 2 bases, the J end by 1 base, with 11 bases between. To note about this clone: Its target is not known.

This sequence was found in a man aged 35 to 55 in good health and CMV-seropositive. The sample comprised PBMCs. The rearrangement uses TRBV7-8 and TRBJ2-5, with D perhaps TRBD1 (7 bases). The CDR3 protein is CASSLKEGAQETQYF. The CDR3 coding sequence is TGTGCCAGCAGCTTAAAGGAGGGGGCCCAAGAGACCCAGTACTTC.